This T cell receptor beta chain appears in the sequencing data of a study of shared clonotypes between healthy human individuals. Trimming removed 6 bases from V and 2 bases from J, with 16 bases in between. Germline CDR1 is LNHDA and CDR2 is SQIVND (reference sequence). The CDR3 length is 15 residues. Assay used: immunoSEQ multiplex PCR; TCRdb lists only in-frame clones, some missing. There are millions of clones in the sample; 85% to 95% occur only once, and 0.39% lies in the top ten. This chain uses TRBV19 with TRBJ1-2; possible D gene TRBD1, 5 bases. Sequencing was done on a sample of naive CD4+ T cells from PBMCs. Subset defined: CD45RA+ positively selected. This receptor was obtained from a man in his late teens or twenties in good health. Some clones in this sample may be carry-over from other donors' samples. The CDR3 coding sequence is TGTGCCAGTAGCTCAGGGAGAGGAGGCAACTATGGCTACACCTTC. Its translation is CASSSGRGGNYGYTF. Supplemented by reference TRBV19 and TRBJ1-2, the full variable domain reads DGGITQSPKYLFRKEGQNVTLSCEQNLNHDAMYWYRQDPGQGLRLIYYSQIVNDFQKGDIAEGYSVSREKKESFPLTVTSAQKNPTAFYLCASSSGRGGNYGYTFGSGTRLTVV.